This T cell receptor beta chain was sequenced during a study of T cell responses to AZD1222 COVID-19 vaccine. Broader study findings: Increased Spike-specific TCR breadth and depth were observed after two AZD1222 doses.

The germline CDR1 and CDR2 sequences are SGHNT and YYREEE (reference sequence). The CDR3 extends over 13 amino acids. Trimming removed 4 bases at V and 6 bases at J, with 14 bases between. Assay: immunoSEQ multiplex PCR; the TCRdb copy retains only in-frame clones and omits some. The sample has around 140,000 clones; more than 85% are singletons. In regard to this clone: The antigen remains unidentified.

The clonotype comes from an adult in good health. The source was peripheral blood, collected on day 0 of AZD1222 vaccination. This rearrangement joins TRBV5-4 to TRBJ2-7; D not resolved. CDR3 DNA sequence: TGTGCCAGCAGCCTTAGACCCGGTCTCGAGCAGTACTTC. Translation gives CASSLRPGLEQYF.